The 27 T cell receptor beta chains given below trace back to one sample, sequenced in a study of blood T cell repertoires in COVID-19. Data came from immunoSEQ multiplex PCR; TCRdb stores just in-frame clones and leaves some out. In the table there are under 85,000 clones, approximately 80% of which are singletons. The sample taken for sequencing was peripheral blood. These TCRs come from a man aged 60-69 years with active or convalescent COVID-19.

The V gene is TRBV9, the J gene TRBJ1-2; possibly TRBD1 for D (6 bases). CDR1 and CDR2 from the germline V gene are SGDLS and YYNGEE. Trimming removed 0 bases from V and 0 bases from J, with 9 bases in between. The CDR3 is made up of 15 amino acids. The CDR3 DNA reads as TGTGCCAGCAGCGTAGGGACAGATACTAACTATGGCTACACCTTC. This sequence encodes CASSVGTDTNYGYTF.

Here the CDR3 DNA reads TGTGCCAGCAGGGAAACGGGACTAGCCAACAATGAGCAGTTCTTC. As protein: CASRETGLANNEQFF. This chain links TRBV7-2 with TRBJ2-1; TRBD2 matches at 9 bases. The CDR3 totals 15 residues. V was pared by 6 bases and J by 5 bases, with 8 bases of the junction left unmatched. Germline loops: CDR1 SGHTA, CDR2 FQGNSA.

The gene calls are TRBV3-1 (or the pseudogene TRBV3-2) and TRBJ1-5; maybe TRBD1 (6 bases). This CDR3 contains 14 residues. The V gene's germline CDR1 is LGHDT and CDR2 YNNKEL (reference sequence). V was cut by 1 base and J by 6 bases, with 10 bases left in between. In nucleotides, the CDR3 is TGTGCCAGCAGCCAAGCCCAGGGGAGTCAGCCCCAGCATTTT. Residues: CASSQAQGSQPQHF.

This clone was seen only once. The V and J genes are TRBV24-1 and TRBJ2-1; TRBD1 agrees at 9 bases. J gave up 5 bases and V 8 bases, and 9 bases lay outside the gene matches. This CDR3 is 15 amino acids long. Germline assignment: CDR1 KGHDR and CDR2 SFDVKD. The CDR3 DNA sequence: TGTGCCACCATTCCCCGGGGACAGGGACACAATGAGCAGTTCTTC. Its protein product is CATIPRGQGHNEQFF.

The chain carries TRBV12-3 or TRBV12-4 and TRBJ1-1; the match to TRBD1 covers 7 bases. V lost 6 bases and J lost 10; bases outside the gene matches: 5. The CDR3 has 11 residues. DNA for the CDR3: TGTGCCAGCAGCCGACAGGGTGCAGCTTTCTTT. Translation gives CASSRQGAAFF.

V and J are TRBV11-2 and TRBJ2-7; 13 positions match TRBD2. The J segment lost 0 bases and the V segment lost 5 bases, leaving 4 bases of the junction unmatched. Germline-derived CDR1 and CDR2 are SGHAT and FQNNGV. The CDR3 covers 16 residues. Here the CDR3 reads CASSPGLAGLSYEQYF. As DNA, the CDR3 is TGTGCCAGCAGCCCGGGACTAGCGGGGCTCTCCTACGAGCAGTACTTC.

The V call is TRBV18, the J call TRBJ1-5; 9 positions agree with TRBD1. V lost 4 bases, J lost 6 bases, and 7 bases stayed unmatched. CDR3 length: 15 amino acids. In germline, CDR1 is KGHSH, CDR2 LQKENI. The CDR3 nucleotides read TGTGCCAGCTCACTGGGACAGGGAGTGGGTCAGCCCCAGCATTTT. Residues: CASSLGQGVGQPQHF.

This chain connects TRBV5-6 to TRBJ1-1; 9 nucleotides match TRBD1. The CDR3 covers 15 residues. Germline CDR1 reads SGHDT; CDR2 reads YYEEEE. Losses at the gene ends were 0 bases for V and 6 bases for J; bases not matched to a gene: 6. CDR3 bases: TGTGCCAGCAGCTTGGGTGGGACAGGGAGATCTGAAGCTTTCTTT. It specifies CASSLGGTGRSEAFF.

V gene TRBV5-1 combines with J gene TRBJ2-7; D unclear. The germline V gene has CDR1 SGHRS and CDR2 YFSETQ. The V end lost 4 bases, the J end lost 2 bases, and 16 bases lay between the germline ends. The CDR3 consists of 15 residues. The CDR3 sequence: CASSPSSEAAYEQYF. The CDR3 DNA reads as TGCGCCAGCAGCCCCTCAAGCGAGGCGGCCTACGAGCAGTACTTC. The variable domain in full, completed from reference TRBV5-1 and TRBJ2-7, reads KAGVTQTPRYLIKTRGQQVTLSCSPISGHRSVSWYQQTPGQGLQFLFEYFSETQRNKGNFPGRFSGRQFSNSRSEMNVSTLELGDSALYLCASSPSSEAAYEQYFGPGTRLTVT.

The genes are TRBV30 and TRBJ1-2, with D hard to call. The CDR3 length is 12 residues. V lost 5 bases to trimming and J lost 4 bases, with 11 bases between them. CDR1 GTSNPN and CDR2 SVGIG come from the germline V gene (reference sequence). CDR3 sequence reads: CAWSAGLYGYTF. The CDR3 DNA sequence: TGTGCCTGGTCTGCAGGCCTCTATGGCTACACCTTC.

The V gene is TRBV27, the J gene TRBJ2-2, with 7 bases matching TRBD1. This CDR3 is built from 15 residues. V shed 4 bases and J 6 bases; nucleotides not matched to a gene: 8. CDR1 is MNHEY and CDR2 is SMNVEV in the germline V gene (reference sequence). The CDR3 coding sequence is TGTGCCAGCAGTTCGGGACAGCCTGGGGCCGGGGAGCTGTTTTTT. Encoded protein: CASSSGQPGAGELFF.

The rearrangement uses TRBV27 and TRBJ1-6, with 7 positions matching TRBD1. The CDR3 totals 14 residues. J gave up 8 bases and V 4 bases, and 5 bases lay outside the gene matches. Germline V gene lookup returns CDR1 MNHEY and CDR2 SMNVEV (reference sequence). The CDR3, as DNA: TGTGCCAGCAGTTCCTCCGGGACAGATTCACCCCTCCACTTT. Translation gives CASSSSGTDSPLHF.

V gene TRBV30 combines with J gene TRBJ1-1, with D hard to call. Trimming took 2 bases from V and 1 from J, leaving 8 bases between them. From germline, CDR1 is GTSNPN and CDR2 SVGIG (reference sequence). This CDR3 spans 13 amino acids. CDR3 DNA sequence: TGTGCCTGGAGTTGGCGGGAGAACACTGAAGCTTTCTTT. As protein: CAWSWRENTEAFF.

J is TRBJ1-2 and V is TRBV11-2; tentative D call: TRBD1 (6 bases). Between the trimmed V and J ends, which lost 7 bases and 5 bases, there was a span of 14 bases. There are 13 residues in the CDR3. The V gene's germline CDR1 is SGHAT and CDR2 FQNNGV. CDR3 in DNA: TGTGCCAGCACCTCACAGGGACGATATGGCTACACCTTC. Residues: CASTSQGRYGYTF.

The chain combines TRBV6-2 or TRBV6-3 with TRBJ2-7, with D possibly matching TRBD1 (6 bases). The CDR3 length is 16 residues. Germline V gene lookup returns CDR1 MNHEY and CDR2 SVGEGT. V lost 2 bases to trimming and J lost 2 bases, with 16 bases between them. The DNA of the CDR3 is TGTGCCAGCAGTTACCCTCCCACAGGGACCACCTACGAGCAGTACTTC. Translation: CASSYPPTGTTYEQYF.

This chain uses TRBV6-5 with TRBJ2-1; D is uncertain. This CDR3 region has 15 residues. The germline CDR1 and CDR2 sequences are MNHEY and SVGAGI. The V end lost 7 bases, the J end lost 0 bases, and 13 bases lay between the germline ends. The CDR3 coding sequence is TGTGCCAGCACCATTAGCCGGAACTCCTACAATGAGCAGTTCTTC. This translates into CASTISRNSYNEQFF.

This chain links TRBV3-1 (or the pseudogene TRBV3-2) with TRBJ2-5; 12 nucleotides match TRBD2. V lost 4 bases, J lost 5 bases, and 11 bases stayed unmatched. The germline V gene has CDR1 LGHDT and CDR2 YNNKEL (reference sequence). The CDR3 is 17 amino acids. The CDR3 protein is CASSPPGLAGTRETQYF. Here the CDR3 DNA reads TGTGCCAGCAGCCCCCCTGGACTAGCGGGGACGAGGGAGACCCAGTACTTC.

This clone was seen a handful of times. The chain employs TRBV11-2 and TRBJ1-5; the match to TRBD1 covers 8 bases. V lost 5 bases and J lost 3; bases outside the gene matches: 12. This CDR3 spans 17 amino acids. Germline V gene sequence: CDR1 SGHAT, CDR2 FQNNGV. Written as DNA, the CDR3 is TGTGCCAGCAGCCTAGGGACAGGATGGAAGCCCAATCAGCCCCAGCATTTT. It encodes CASSLGTGWKPNQPQHF.

The V call is TRBV7-2, the J call TRBJ2-5, with TRBD2 identical over 7 bases. This CDR3 is 15 amino acids long. V was clipped by 5 bases and J by 2 bases; unmatched bases: 8. Germline V gene lookup returns CDR1 SGHTA and CDR2 FQGNSA. The CDR3 region is CASSGAGVGQETQYF. CDR3 nucleotide sequence: TGTGCCAGCAGCGGGGCGGGGGTAGGACAAGAGACCCAGTACTTC.

This clone was seen only once. The chain recombines TRBV6-1 with TRBJ2-5, with 12 bases aligning to TRBD2. The CDR3 is 16 residues long. Per the germline V gene, CDR1 is MNHNS and CDR2 is SASEGT. The ends lost 3 bases at V and 0 bases at J; junction bases unmatched: 2. The CDR3 region has the DNA TGTGCCAGCAGTGAGGGGACTAGCGGGTACCAAGAGACCCAGTACTTC. It specifies CASSEGTSGYQETQYF.

The V and J genes are TRBV18 and TRBJ1-6, with 9 bases identical to TRBD1. V lost 6 bases and J lost 7; bases outside the gene matches: 7. This CDR3 region has 15 residues. Germline V lookup: CDR1 KGHSH, CDR2 LQKENI. CDR3 loop: CASSTGGAGNSPLHF. In DNA, the CDR3 is TGTGCCAGCTCCACAGGGGGCGCGGGGAATTCACCCCTCCACTTT.

The V and J genes are TRBV9 and TRBJ2-1; 8 bases line up with TRBD2. The CDR3 loop spans 15 amino acids. J was trimmed by 1 base and V by 0 bases; bases with no gene match: 0. CDR1 SGDLS and CDR2 YYNGEE come from the germline V gene. DNA of the CDR3: TGTGCCAGCAGCGTAGCGGGGGGGTCCTACAATGAGCAGTTCTTC. Its protein is CASSVAGGSYNEQFF.

The gene calls are TRBV6-6 and TRBJ1-2, with 8 bases that match TRBD1. Unmatched junction bases numbered 11, after V lost 5 bases and J lost 6 bases. CDR3 size: 15 residues. CDR1 and CDR2 from the germline V gene are MNHNY and SVGAGI (reference sequence). The CDR3 DNA reads as TGTGCCAGCAGTAACGGACAGGGAATTTCCGATGGCTACACCTTC. The encoded protein is CASSNGQGISDGYTF.

Only one count was recorded for this clone. DNA of the CDR3: TGCGCCAGCAGCCTCCAGGTGGGCCAGGATGAAAAACTGTTTTTT. Its translation: CASSLQVGQDEKLFF. The chain employs TRBV5-1 and TRBJ1-4, with no clear D. Looked up from germline, CDR1 is SGHRS and CDR2 is YFSETQ. Between the trimmed V and J ends, which lost 4 bases and 6 bases, there was a span of 16 bases. The CDR3 contains 15 residues.

The V call is TRBV7-6, the J call TRBJ1-3; no clear D gene. The CDR3 runs 15 residues. CDR1 and CDR2 from the germline V gene are SGHVS and FNYEAQ. The germline V and J ends were trimmed by 2 bases and 0 bases, with 8 bases remaining between them. The CDR3 reads CASSLLAISGNTIYF. The CDR3 nucleotides are TGTGCCAGCAGCTTACTCGCGATCTCTGGAAACACCATATATTTT. The full variable domain, with the rest looked up from reference TRBV7-6 and TRBJ1-3, is GAGVSQSPRYKVTKRGQDVALRCDPISGHVSLYWYRQALGQGPEFLTYFNYEAQQDKSGLPNDRFSAERPEGSISTLTIQRTEQRDSAMYRCASSLLAISGNTIYFGEGSWLTVV.

This clone has only one observation. V usage is TRBV9 and J usage is TRBJ1-3; D is unresolved. Trimming shortened V by 0 bases and J by 2 bases, and 6 bases separated the two germline ends. Germline CDR1 is SGDLS and CDR2 is YYNGEE. The CDR3 loop spans 14 amino acids. The CDR3 bases are TGTGCCAGCAGCGTAGCAGAAACTGGAAACACCATATATTTT. This gives the protein CASSVAETGNTIYF.

The chain employs TRBV5-1 and TRBJ1-4; 8 nucleotides match TRBD1. Germline V CDR1 and CDR2: SGHRS, YFSETQ. V was clipped by 5 bases and J by 0 bases; unmatched bases: 6. The CDR3 has 16 residues. The CDR3 is CASSYGQGTTNEKLFF. The CDR3 DNA sequence: TGCGCCAGCAGTTATGGACAGGGAACAACTAATGAAAAACTGTTTTTT.